This TCR beta chain was recovered during a study of T cell responses to AZD1222 COVID-19 vaccine listed by TCRdb under 2021. In terms of the full investigation: AZD1222 recipients given second doses at about 4 weeks or at about 12 weeks were pooled, since spike-specific TCR depth and breadth were not found to differ between the two schedules. Trial participants were enrolled by age into subgroups of 18-55, 56-69 and 70-plus years, and around 150, 28 and 57 TCR-sequenced participants, respectively, were included in these subgroups. TCR sequencing was performed for fewer than 250 trial participants, of whom some 200 were given two doses of AZD1222 and around 25 were given two doses of MenACWY control vaccine.

The time point label, as the study defines it: baseline before first vaccination. Samples from vaccinated people were obtained from the UK trials COV001 and COV002, which included a single-blind randomized controlled phase 2/3 trial of AZD1222 (ChAdOx1 nCoV-19) in healthy adults. For TCRbeta chain sequencing, PBMC samples from trial participants were taken at day 0 and at day 28 after the second dose. For this clone: This clone's antigen is unknown. Nothing much larger sits one base from this clone, and base qualities are not available.

What the research found in general, with its limitations: Reportedly, close to half of the unique spike-specific TCRs recognized epitopes lying outside the regions that are mutated in the B.1.351 and B.1.1.7 variants. Only five to seven AZD1222 recipients were SARS-CoV-2 seropositive at baseline, limiting conclusions about previously exposed vaccinees. In the small 56-69-year group, the increase in depth fell short of significance, most likely because of low power. The whole spike protein was spanned by vaccine-associated CD4 TCRs, and dominant responses were seen in regions 160-218 and 743-854. Spike-specific TCR breadth and depth rose significantly after two AZD1222 doses compared with day 0 and with MenACWY recipients. Because no samples from the day 14 peak response were available, repertoires could be characterized only after the peak T cell response. Most participants were white British and females outnumbered males, and the authors suggested that clonal diversity may have been underestimated.

Including the terminal cysteine and phenylalanine, the CDR3 comprises 14 residues. Only the CDR3 region is kept as DNA, spanning 42 bases read in frame from base 1. The junction shows trimming of 4 bases on V and 7 bases on J, plus 17 bases between the germline ends. Sequences SGHRS (CDR1) and YFSETQ (CDR2) are obtained from the germline V gene. The CDR3 regions of human TCRbeta chains were analyzed by immunosequencing. On the authors' methods: TCRs in the repertoires were matched against a reference library of SARS-CoV-2-specific TCRs that had been generated with the MIRA antigen-specificity platform. Breadth was defined as the fraction of unique TCRs that were SARS-CoV-2-associated. Depth was defined as the fraction of total T cells that were SARS-CoV-2-associated. Using the MIRA data, each spike-specific TCR was assigned both to the spike region to which the TCR was reactive and to a CD4 or CD8 class. Log10-transformed breadth and depth values were compared by one-way ANOVA with Sidak's multiple comparisons tests. In its TCRdb copy, this immuneACCESS table keeps in-frame sequences only and misses some clones. Where compared with another copy, unresolved V genes explain less than half of these, and the others have no known cause. V and J calls and clone size are as listed in that table; D and trimming were resolved from the DNA. Recorded for this sample are some 47,000 clones; around 80% of them occurred a single time. Approximately 52% of the sample is taken by the ten largest.

The chain was built from TRBV5-1 and TRBJ1-2; a confident D gene designation cannot be given. The input for sequencing was peripheral blood, taken on day 0 of AZD1222 vaccination. The TCR comes from an adult in good health. The bases are TGCGCCAGCAGCACCGGACCCCCGGTTCCTGGCTACACCTTC. Translated, this gives CASSTGPPVPGYTF.